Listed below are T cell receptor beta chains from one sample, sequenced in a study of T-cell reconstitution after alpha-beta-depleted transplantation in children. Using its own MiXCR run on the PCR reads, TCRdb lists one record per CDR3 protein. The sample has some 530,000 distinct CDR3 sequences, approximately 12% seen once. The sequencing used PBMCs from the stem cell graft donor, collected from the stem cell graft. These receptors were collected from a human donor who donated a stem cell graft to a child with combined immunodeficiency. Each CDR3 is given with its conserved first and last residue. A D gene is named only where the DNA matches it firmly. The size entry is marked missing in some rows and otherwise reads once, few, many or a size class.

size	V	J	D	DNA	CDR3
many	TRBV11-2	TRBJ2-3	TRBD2	TGTGCCAGCAGCGCCGGGACTAGCGGGTTCGGCACAGATACGCAGTATTTT	CASSAGTSGFGTDTQYF
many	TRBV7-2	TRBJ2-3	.	TGTGCCAGCAGCTTTAAGGGGGATACGCAGTATTTT	CASSFKGDTQYF
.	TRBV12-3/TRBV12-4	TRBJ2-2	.	TGTGCCAGCAGTTTTTCAGGGATCGAGGCCGGGGAGCTGTTTTTT	CASSFSGIEAGELFF
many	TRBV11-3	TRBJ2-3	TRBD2	TGTGCCAGCAGCTTACTCTCCGGACTAGCGGGTCTCGATACGCAGTATTTT	CASSLLSGLAGLDTQYF
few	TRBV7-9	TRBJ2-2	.	TGTGCCAGCAGCTTTCGCCCCGGCGGGGAGCTGTTTTTT	CASSFRPGGELFF
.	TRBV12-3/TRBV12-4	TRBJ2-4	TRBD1	TGTGCCAGCAGTTTTGGATCAAGACAGGGGGCCAAAAACATTCAGTACTTC	CASSFGSRQGAKNIQYF
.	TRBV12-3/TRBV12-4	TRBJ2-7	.	TGTGCCAGCAACCTAGCCGGCCCGTTATCGGGCGAGCAGTACTTC	CASNLAGPLSGEQYF
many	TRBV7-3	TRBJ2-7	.	TGTGCCAGCAGCTCCGTAGCTGACCGCGAGCAGTACTTC	CASSSVADREQYF
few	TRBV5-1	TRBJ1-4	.	TGCGCCAGCACCGTGAACCCCGGGACACAAGAACTGTTTTTT	CASTVNPGTQELFF
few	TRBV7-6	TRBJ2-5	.	TGTGCCAGCAGTTCAACTAGGGGGGAGACCCAGTACTTC	CASSSTRGETQYF
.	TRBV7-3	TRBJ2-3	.	TGTGCCAGCAGCTTAACCGGCTCCGACGGCCCGGGCACAGATACGCAGTATTTT	CASSLTGSDGPGTDTQYF
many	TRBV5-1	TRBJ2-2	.	TGCGCCAGCAGCGCCAACTTGAACACCGGGGAGCTGTTTTTT	CASSANLNTGELFF
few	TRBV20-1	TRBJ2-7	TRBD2	TGCAGTGCAAGCAGGACTAGCGGGGCCACTCGGGAGCAGTACTTC	CSASRTSGATREQYF
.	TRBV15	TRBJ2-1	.	TGTGCCACCAGCAGATCGTCGGGAAGACCCTACAATGAGCAGTTCTTC	CATSRSSGRPYNEQFF
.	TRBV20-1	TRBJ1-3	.	TGCAGTGCCTGGGACACCTCTGGAAACACCATATATTTT	CSAWDTSGNTIYF
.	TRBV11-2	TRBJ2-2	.	TGTGCCAGCAGCATTCCACACCCCGGGGAGCTGTTTTTT	CASSIPHPGELFF
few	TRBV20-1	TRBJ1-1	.	TGCAGTTCTCTAGGGGGGGACACTGAAGCTTTCTTT	CSSLGGDTEAFF